The 11 T cell receptor beta chains below come from one sample, sequenced in a study of blood T cell repertoires in COVID-19. Data came from immunoSEQ multiplex PCR; TCRdb stores just in-frame clones and leaves some out. The sample records about 220,000 clones, 88% being singletons. The sample comprised PBMCs or T cells enriched from blood (not recorded which). All receptors derive from a woman in her 30s who had recovered from COVID-19.

In its sample, this clone was seen once. The V gene is TRBV19, the J gene TRBJ1-2; D uncertain. This CDR3 has 14 residues. Trimming took 1 base from V and 2 from J, leaving 8 bases between them. Germline V gene sequence: CDR1 LNHDA, CDR2 SQIVND (reference sequence). In DNA form, the CDR3 reads TGTGCCAGTAGTATAGTTGGCGGAAACTATGGCTACACCTTC. Amino acids: CASSIVGGNYGYTF.

The CDR3 loop is CASSPSSSGGTDTQYF. The CDR3 DNA sequence: TGTGCCAGTAGCCCCTCTTCTAGCGGGGGCACAGATACGCAGTATTTT. The chain carries TRBV19 and TRBJ2-3, with 9 bases fitting TRBD2. The CDR3 has 16 amino acids. V lost 6 bases and J lost 1; bases outside the gene matches: 8. Germline values: CDR1 LNHDA, CDR2 SQIVND (reference sequence).

This clone was counted a few times. V usage is TRBV10-3 and J usage is TRBJ1-2; D is unclear. This CDR3 has 13 amino acids. Looked up from germline, CDR1 is ENHRY and CDR2 is SYGVKD. V was shortened by 6 bases and J by 1 base, with 9 bases between the two germline ends. The CDR3: CAIRRGVNYGYTF. DNA for the CDR3: TGTGCCATCAGGCGCGGGGTTAACTATGGCTACACCTTC.

About this clone itself: The sample carries other DNA sequences with the same CDR3. The rearrangement links TRBV7-3 to TRBJ2-1; 7 bases fit TRBD1. Germline V gives CDR1 SGHTA, CDR2 FQGTGA. The CDR3 loop spans 16 amino acids. V trimming: 0 bases; J trimming: 0 bases; junction bases outside the gene matches: 2. CDR3 sequence reads: CASSLTGGASYNEQFF. For the CDR3, the DNA is TGTGCCAGCAGCTTAACAGGGGGCGCCTCCTACAATGAGCAGTTCTTC.

The chain joins TRBV7-8 to TRBJ2-5, with 8 positions matching TRBD1. The CDR3 spans 14 residues. Germline CDR1 is SGHVS and CDR2 is FQNEAQ. The V and J ends lost 3 bases and 1 base, in that order; junction bases with no gene match: 1. The CDR3 coding sequence is TGTGCCAGCAGCTTGGGGACAGGCCAAGAGACCCAGTACTTC. Translated: CASSLGTGQETQYF.

This chain's CDR3 is CASSESTANNSPLHF. For the CDR3, the DNA is TGCGCCAGCAGTGAGTCGACAGCAAATAATTCACCCCTCCACTTT. The chain joins TRBV10-2 to TRBJ1-6, with D perhaps TRBD1 (5 bases). This CDR3 has 15 amino acids. Trimming removed 0 bases from V and 5 bases from J, with 8 bases in between. The germline CDR1 and CDR2 sequences are WSHSY and SAAADI.

This clone appeared a single time. The chain recombines TRBV12-3 or TRBV12-4 with TRBJ2-3; D unclear. The V end was cut by 4 bases, the J end by 3 bases, with 8 bases between. This CDR3 region has 13 residues. CDR3 protein: CASSSYLTDTQYF. Here the CDR3 DNA reads TGTGCCAGCAGTTCGTATCTTACAGATACGCAGTATTTT.

V gene TRBV5-4 combines with J gene TRBJ2-2, with D possibly matching TRBD1 (6 bases). Trimming cost V 1 base and J 1 base, with 11 bases left between them. The CDR3 totals 16 residues. Germline CDR1 reads SGHNT; CDR2 reads YYREEE (reference sequence). CDR3: CASSLIGGLNTGELFF. The CDR3 region has the DNA TGTGCCAGCAGCTTGATTGGGGGCTTGAACACCGGGGAGCTGTTTTTT.

V and J are TRBV2 and TRBJ1-2; maybe TRBD1 (5 bases). Trimming removed 5 bases from V and 2 bases from J, with 12 bases in between. The CDR3 is made up of 14 amino acids. In germline, CDR1 is SNHLY, CDR2 FYNNEI. CDR3 sequence: CASSLIQGNYGYTF. In DNA, the CDR3 is TGTGCCAGCAGTCTTATTCAGGGAAACTATGGCTACACCTTC. The full variable domain, its missing parts supplied by reference TRBV2 and TRBJ1-2, is EPEVTQTPSHQVTQMGQEVILRCVPISNHLYFYWYRQILGQKVEFLVSFYNNEISEKSEIFDDQFSVERPDGSNFTLKIRSTKLEDSAMYFCASSLIQGNYGYTFGSGTRLTVV.

This sequence joins TRBV5-1 and TRBJ2-7; TRBD2 agrees at 8 bases. The CDR3 is 14 residues long. In germline, CDR1 is SGHRS, CDR2 YFSETQ. Trimming cost V 3 bases and J 1 base; bases outside gene matches: 3. The CDR3 bases are TGCGCCAGCAGCTCGGGGGGGCAATCCTACGAGCAGTACTTC. Its translation: CASSSGGQSYEQYF. The whole variable domain, remainder taken from reference TRBV5-1 and TRBJ2-7, is KAGVTQTPRYLIKTRGQQVTLSCSPISGHRSVSWYQQTPGQGLQFLFEYFSETQRNKGNFPGRFSGRQFSNSRSEMNVSTLELGDSALYLCASSSGGQSYEQYFGPGTRLTVT.

The chain uses TRBV6-5 and TRBJ2-5, with a possible D match to TRBD2 (6 bases). Germline V CDR1 and CDR2: MNHEY, SVGAGI. The V end lost 4 bases, the J end lost 1 base, and 13 bases lay between the germline ends. The CDR3 consists of 15 residues. The CDR3 protein is CASSFAGTAQETQYF. Written as DNA, the CDR3 is TGTGCCAGCAGTTTCGCCGGGACTGCCCAAGAGACCCAGTACTTC.